This TCR beta chain was sequenced during a study of a mutant IDH1 vaccine in newly diagnosed glioma. At the level of the study: The patients were given eight vaccinations, one each in weeks 1, 3, 5, 7, 11, 15, 19 and 23. Standard pretreatment was either radiotherapy, temozolomide, or, for most, radiochemotherapy with temozolomide.

The protocol was immunoSEQ multiplex PCR, while the TCRdb copy is restricted to in-frame clones and leaves out a portion. The sample contains under 45,000 clones, around 74% of which appear only once. Indicated time point: week 23, last vaccination. Doses of 300 ug of mutant IDH1 20-mer peptide were given with topical imiquimod. New astrocytomas of WHO grade 3 or 4 that were IDH1-mutant and ATRX-lost were found in the donors. The CDR3 length is 13 residues. V lost 0 bases and J 3 bases, leaving 5 bases between the germline ends. Germline V gives CDR1 GTSNPN, CDR2 SVGIG (reference sequence). This clone was recorded once. The antigen is undetermined.

The source material was PBMCs, sampled from a glioma patient whose treatment included an IDH1 peptide vaccine. The sequence came from a middle-aged man with glioma. The chain links TRBV30 to TRBJ2-2; a possible D gene is TRBD2 (5 bases). The CDR3 DNA is TGTGCCTGGAGTGTGAGGGACACCGGGGAGCTGTTTTTT. It encodes CAWSVRDTGELFF.